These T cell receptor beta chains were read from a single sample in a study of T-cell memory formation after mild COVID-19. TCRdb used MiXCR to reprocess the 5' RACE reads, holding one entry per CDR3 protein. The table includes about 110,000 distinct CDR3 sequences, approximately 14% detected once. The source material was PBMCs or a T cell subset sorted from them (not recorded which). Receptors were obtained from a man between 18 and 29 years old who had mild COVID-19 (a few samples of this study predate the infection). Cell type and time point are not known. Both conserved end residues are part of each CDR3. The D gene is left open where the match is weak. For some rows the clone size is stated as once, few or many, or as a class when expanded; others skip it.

CDR3 DNA: TGTGCCAGCAGCCAAGTAGGAGTCCGTATGACAGATACGCAGTATTTT
CDR3 protein: CASSQVGVRMTDTQYF
V gene: TRBV4-2
D gene: NA
clone size: NA
J gene: TRBJ2-3

CDR3 DNA: TGTGCCAGCAGCGTGATGGGCCCCTCTGGAAACACCATATATTTT
CDR3 protein: CASSVMGPSGNTIYF
V gene: TRBV13
D gene: NA
clone size: NA
J gene: TRBJ1-3

CDR3 DNA: TGTGCCAGCAGTATAGCGGGGGGGCAAAAAAATGAGCAGTTCTTC
CDR3 protein: CASSIAGGQKNEQFF
V gene: TRBV28
D gene: TRBD2
clone size: NA
J gene: TRBJ2-1

CDR3 DNA: TGCGCCAGCAGCGTACACACCGGGACTAGCGGGGTTCCTAGCACAGATACGCAGTATTTT
CDR3 protein: CASSVHTGTSGVPSTDTQYF
V gene: TRBV4-3
D gene: TRBD2
clone size: many
J gene: TRBJ2-3

CDR3 DNA: TGTGCCAGCAGCTTGGGGGTTGAAGCGAAGGAGACCCAGTACTTC
CDR3 protein: CASSLGVEAKETQYF
V gene: TRBV5-4
D gene: NA
clone size: NA
J gene: TRBJ2-5

CDR3 DNA: TGTGCCACCAGCAGAGATAGGGGACCCTTCGAGCAGTACTTC
CDR3 protein: CATSRDRGPFEQYF
V gene: TRBV15
D gene: NA
clone size: NA
J gene: TRBJ2-7

CDR3 DNA: TGTGCCAGCAGCTTAGTCAAGGGGGGAAGCTCCTATAATTCACCCCTCCACTTT
CDR3 protein: CASSLVKGGSSYNSPLHF
V gene: TRBV7-9
D gene: NA
clone size: NA
J gene: TRBJ1-6

CDR3 DNA: TGTGCCAGCAGGCTCCAAGAGACCCAGTACTTC
CDR3 protein: CASRLQETQYF
V gene: TRBV6-2/TRBV6-3
D gene: NA
clone size: many
J gene: TRBJ2-5

CDR3 DNA: TGTGCCAGCAGCTTAGTTTCGGGGGGGCGGCAGTTCTTC
CDR3 protein: CASSLVSGGRQFF
V gene: TRBV7-6
D gene: TRBD2
clone size: many
J gene: TRBJ2-1

CDR3 DNA: TGTGCCAGCAGTACAGTTTTCAGGTTGGTTGCAGGACAGGGTGTGGATGGGGCCAACGTCCTGACTTTC
CDR3 protein: CASSTVFRLVAGQGVDGANVLTF
V gene: TRBV27
D gene: TRBD1
clone size: few
J gene: TRBJ2-6

CDR3 DNA: TGTGCCAGCAGTTTTGGGATGACAGGGAATTATGGCTACACCTTC
CDR3 protein: CASSFGMTGNYGYTF
V gene: TRBV27
D gene: TRBD1
clone size: NA
J gene: TRBJ1-2

CDR3 DNA: TGTGCCAGCAGCTTGTCGGAGAGCTCCTACAATGAGCAGTTCTTC
CDR3 protein: CASSLSESSYNEQFF
V gene: TRBV5-4
D gene: NA
clone size: NA
J gene: TRBJ2-1

CDR3 DNA: TGTGCCAGCGCTCCGGATGGGGGATACAATGAGCAGTTCTTC
CDR3 protein: CASAPDGGYNEQFF
V gene: TRBV11-2
D gene: NA
clone size: NA
J gene: TRBJ2-1

CDR3 DNA: TGCGCCAGCAGCATAGGAGGCTACGAGCAGTACTTC
CDR3 protein: CASSIGGYEQYF
V gene: TRBV5-1
D gene: NA
clone size: NA
J gene: TRBJ2-7

CDR3 DNA: TGTGCCAGCAGGACAGGGTACAATGAGCAGTTCTTC
CDR3 protein: CASRTGYNEQFF
V gene: TRBV11-1
D gene: TRBD1
clone size: NA
J gene: TRBJ2-1

CDR3 DNA: TGTGCCAGCAGCCTCAATGGGGCAGTCAACTACGAGCAGTACTTC
CDR3 protein: CASSLNGAVNYEQYF
V gene: TRBV6-5
D gene: NA
clone size: few
J gene: TRBJ2-7

CDR3 DNA: TGCAGCGTTGAAGGTTTTAGGGATACGCAGTATTTT
CDR3 protein: CSVEGFRDTQYF
V gene: TRBV29-1
D gene: NA
clone size: few
J gene: TRBJ2-3

CDR3 DNA: TGTGCCACCACTGGATTGGACAGGGGTAAGAAAGAGACCCAGTACTTC
CDR3 protein: CATTGLDRGKKETQYF
V gene: TRBV28
D gene: TRBD1
clone size: NA
J gene: TRBJ2-5

CDR3 DNA: TGTGCCAGCAGCTCCATAGCGGGGGGCTACACCGGGGAGCTGTTTTTT
CDR3 protein: CASSSIAGGYTGELFF
V gene: TRBV2
D gene: TRBD2
clone size: few
J gene: TRBJ2-2

CDR3 DNA: TGCAGCGTTATGGGACTAGGAGCTAACTCCTACAATGAGCAGTTCTTC
CDR3 protein: CSVMGLGANSYNEQFF
V gene: TRBV29-1
D gene: TRBD2
clone size: NA
J gene: TRBJ2-1

CDR3 DNA: TGTGCCAGCAGCTTAGCGGGGAGCTCCTACAATGAGCAGTTCTTC
CDR3 protein: CASSLAGSSYNEQFF
V gene: TRBV7-8
D gene: NA
clone size: many
J gene: TRBJ2-1

CDR3 DNA: TGCGCCAGCAGCCAACCCCAGGGCCACGAGCAGTACTTC
CDR3 protein: CASSQPQGHEQYF
V gene: TRBV4-1
D gene: NA
clone size: few
J gene: TRBJ2-7

CDR3 DNA: TGTGCCAGCAGCCCTTGGGTGGGCTACGAGCAGTACTTC
CDR3 protein: CASSPWVGYEQYF
V gene: TRBV7-2
D gene: NA
clone size: few
J gene: TRBJ2-7

CDR3 DNA: TGCGCCAGCACCGGGACGTGGGCTGAAGCTTTCTTT
CDR3 protein: CASTGTWAEAFF
V gene: TRBV4-1
D gene: NA
clone size: few
J gene: TRBJ1-1

CDR3 DNA: TGTGCCACCAGCAGAGATAGTTCTTGGGGAAACGAGCAGTACTTC
CDR3 protein: CATSRDSSWGNEQYF
V gene: TRBV15
D gene: NA
clone size: NA
J gene: TRBJ2-7

CDR3 DNA: TGTGCCAGCAGTTATTGGGAAGGGCGAGGGACCCAGTACTTC
CDR3 protein: CASSYWEGRGTQYF
V gene: TRBV12-3/TRBV12-4
D gene: NA
clone size: NA
J gene: TRBJ2-5

CDR3 DNA: TGCGCCAGCAGTGTGGGCACCGGGGAGCTGTTTTTT
CDR3 protein: CASSVGTGELFF
V gene: TRBV10-1
D gene: NA
clone size: few
J gene: TRBJ2-2

CDR3 DNA: TGTGCTAGTGGTTTGGAGGGGTTCAACGAGCAGTACTTC
CDR3 protein: CASGLEGFNEQYF
V gene: TRBV12-5
D gene: NA
clone size: medium-sized
J gene: TRBJ2-7

CDR3 DNA: TGTGCCAGCAGCTCGACTAGCGGGGGTGTTCCAGATACGCAGTATTTT
CDR3 protein: CASSSTSGGVPDTQYF
V gene: TRBV5-4
D gene: TRBD2
clone size: many
J gene: TRBJ2-3